Shown below are 11 T cell receptor beta chains from a single sample sequenced in a study of T cell changes during pregnancy in multiple sclerosis. Libraries were prepared by immunoSEQ multiplex PCR; TCRdb keeps only in-frame clonotypes and omits some of them. The profile shows under 20,000 clones, more than 70% of them singletons. The input for sequencing was CD8+ T cells from peripheral blood mononuclear cells, taken after pregnancy. These TCRs come from a female donor with multiple sclerosis, enrolled in a pregnancy study.

The chain has TRBV5-5 and TRBJ2-7; 9 bases map to TRBD1. Germline V gene lookup returns CDR1 SGHKS and CDR2 YYEKEE (reference sequence). CDR3 length: 14 residues. The trim removed 8 bases at V and 6 bases at J, leaving 12 bases unmatched. CDR3 protein: CASTDSGQGPEQYF. CDR3 nucleotides: TGTGCCAGTACAGATTCGGGACAGGGCCCCGAGCAGTACTTC.

The chain couples TRBV7-3 to TRBJ2-5, with 14 bases fitting TRBD2. CDR3 length equals 17 residues. CDR1 SGHTA and CDR2 FQGTGA come from the germline V gene. J was trimmed by 3 bases and V by 5 bases; bases with no gene match: 8. CDR3 bases: TGTGCCAGCAGCGACGGGACTAGCGGGGGATTCGAAGAGACCCAGTACTTC. The encoded protein is CASSDGTSGGFEETQYF. Variable domain in full (rest from reference TRBV7-3 and TRBJ2-5): GAGVSQTPSNKVTEKGKYVELRCDPISGHTALYWYRQSLGQGPEFLIYFQGTGAADDSGLPNDRFFAVRPEGSVSTLKIQRTERGDSAVYLCASSDGTSGGFEETQYFGPGTRLLVL.

The CDR3 DNA reads as TGTGCCAGCAGTCAGCCAGGGGGATCCTACGAGCAGTACTTC. Protein sequence: CASSQPGGSYEQYF. The rearrangement joins TRBV28 to TRBJ2-7, with 7 bases aligning to TRBD1. The germline gives CDR1 MDHEN, CDR2 SYDVKM. This CDR3 is built from 14 residues. Trimming took 5 bases from V and 1 from J; bases not matched to a gene: 5.

The chain combines TRBV6-5 with TRBJ2-7; TRBD2 matches at 10 bases. The CDR3 length is 15 residues. Germline CDR1 is MNHEY and CDR2 is SVGAGI. J was trimmed by 7 bases and V by 6 bases; bases with no gene match: 12. Written as DNA, the CDR3 is TGTGCCAGCAGGACGGAAGCGGGGGGGCCCGGAGAGCAGTACTTC. Amino acids: CASRTEAGGPGEQYF.

The chain joins TRBV4-2 to TRBJ2-1; 10 bases line up with TRBD1. The CDR3 runs 15 residues. J lost 6 bases, V lost 1 base, and 3 bases had no gene match. Germline loops: CDR1 LGHNA, CDR2 YNFKEQ. For the CDR3, the DNA is TGTGCCAGCAGCCAAGCGGGGGACAGGGGCAATGAGCAGTTCTTC. This sequence encodes CASSQAGDRGNEQFF.

V usage is TRBV7-3 and J usage is TRBJ2-6, with D possibly matching TRBD1 (5 bases). V gave up 1 base and J gave up 1 base, with 8 bases separating them. Germline assignment: CDR1 SGHTA and CDR2 FQGTGA. The CDR3 has 16 residues. Here the CDR3 reads CASSLRGGSGANVLTF. The CDR3 nucleotides read TGTGCCAGCAGCTTAAGGGGCGGATCTGGGGCCAACGTCCTGACTTTC.

The rearrangement links TRBV7-8 to TRBJ1-1, with unresolved D. V was clipped by 5 bases and J by 1 base, with 5 bases between them. Germline V CDR1 and CDR2: SGHVS, FQNEAQ. CDR3 size: 12 residues. CDR3 region: CASSDRNTEAFF. The CDR3 nucleotides read TGTGCCAGCAGCGATAGGAACACTGAAGCTTTCTTT.

This chain uses TRBV6-6 with TRBJ2-5; TRBD1 might be the D (5 bases). Trimming cost V 6 bases and J 7 bases, with 18 bases left between them. The V gene's germline CDR1 is MNHNY and CDR2 SVGAGI (reference sequence). The CDR3 is made up of 14 amino acids. DNA of the CDR3: TGTGCCAGCAGCGACGACCAGGGCTCGGCGACCCAGTACTTC. It encodes CASSDDQGSATQYF.

This chain links TRBV9 with TRBJ1-2; the D gene is possibly TRBD1 (6 bases). The CDR3 has 13 residues. CDR1 is SGDLS and CDR2 is YYNGEE in the germline V gene. V was trimmed by 4 bases and J by 8 bases, leaving 15 bases between them. Here the CDR3 reads CASSSKQGNGYTF. The CDR3 DNA is TGTGCCAGCAGCTCGAAACAGGGTAACGGCTACACCTTC.

CDR3 DNA: TGTGCCAGCAGCGTAGGAGCTAGCGGGAGGTACAATGAGCAGTTCTTC. As protein: CASSVGASGRYNEQFF. J is TRBJ2-1 and V is TRBV9, with TRBD2 matching 11 bases. The CDR3 runs 16 residues. Germline V gives CDR1 SGDLS, CDR2 YYNGEE. The J segment lost 4 bases and the V segment lost 0 bases, leaving 3 bases of the junction unmatched. Based on the CDR3 plus reference TRBV9 and TRBJ2-1, the full variable domain is DSGVTQTPKHLITATGQRVTLRCSPRSGDLSVYWYQQSLDQGLQFLIQYYNGEERAKGNILERFSAQQFPDLHSELNLSSLELGDSALYFCASSVGASGRYNEQFFGPGTRLTVL.

Comments on this clone: A junction boundary mismatches the germline segment, possibly from a read error. The chain combines TRBV4-3 with TRBJ1-1; D possibly corresponds to TRBD1 (6 bases). In germline, CDR1 is LGHNA, CDR2 YSLEER. The CDR3 totals 16 residues. The CDR3 sequence is CASSQDPDRVNPEAFF. The CDR3 nucleotides are TGCGCCAGCAGCCAAGACCCGGACAGAGTGAACCCTGAAGCTTTCTTT.